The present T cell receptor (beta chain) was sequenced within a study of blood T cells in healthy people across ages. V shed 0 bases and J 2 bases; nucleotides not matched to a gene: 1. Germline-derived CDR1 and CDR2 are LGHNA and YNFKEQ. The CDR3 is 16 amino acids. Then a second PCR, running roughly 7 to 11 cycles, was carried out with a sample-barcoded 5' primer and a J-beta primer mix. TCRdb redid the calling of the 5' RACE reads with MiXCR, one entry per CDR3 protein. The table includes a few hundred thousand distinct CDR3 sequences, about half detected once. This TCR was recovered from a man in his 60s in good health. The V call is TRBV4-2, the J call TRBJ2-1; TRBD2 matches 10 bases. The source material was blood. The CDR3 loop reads CASSQELAGAYNEQFF. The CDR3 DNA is TGTGCCAGCAGCCAAGAGCTAGCGGGAGCCTACAATGAGCAGTTCTTC.